Listed here are 11 T cell receptor beta chains from one sample, sequenced in a study of cytomegalovirus exposure and HLA in healthy donors. Researchers ran the PCR with 60 Vbeta and 13 Jbeta primers. Method: immunoSEQ multiplex PCR; TCRdb's copy keeps in-frame clones and lacks some. The sample holds roughly 180,000 clones; roughly 88% are singletons and the top ten take 1.2%. What was sequenced was PBMCs. The receptors were sampled from a boy younger than 10 in good health and CMV-seronegative.

The rearrangement uses TRBV27 and TRBJ2-5; TRBD2 might be the D (5 bases). Matching the DNA end better, TRBJ2-7 makes the J call doubtful. The CDR3 runs 11 residues. Germline V lookup: CDR1 MNHEY, CDR2 SMNVEV (reference sequence). CDR3 loop: CASSLGSEQYF. CDR3 coding DNA: TGTGCCAGCAGTTTAGGGAGCGAGCAGTACTTC.

The V and J genes are TRBV7-6 and TRBJ2-2, with 9 nucleotides matching TRBD2. CDR1 and CDR2 from the germline V gene are SGHVS and FNYEAQ. With 2 bases clipped from V and 0 bases from J, the junction kept 4 bases outside the gene matches. This CDR3 region has 17 residues. The CDR3 sequence: CASSLKTSGTNTGELFF. The CDR3 coding sequence is TGTGCCAGCAGCTTAAAGACTAGCGGAACGAACACCGGGGAGCTGTTTTTT. Based on the CDR3 plus reference TRBV7-6 and TRBJ2-2, the full variable domain is GAGVSQSPRYKVTKRGQDVALRCDPISGHVSLYWYRQALGQGPEFLTYFNYEAQQDKSGLPNDRFSAERPEGSISTLTIQRTEQRDSAMYRCASSLKTSGTNTGELFFGEGSRLTVL.

The chain combines TRBV6-5 with TRBJ2-5, with D perhaps TRBD1 (5 bases). The CDR3 loop spans 11 amino acids. The ends were cut back, 7 bases at V and 10 bases at J, with 13 bases in the middle. Germline assignment: CDR1 MNHEY and CDR2 SVGAGI. The CDR3 here is CASKFDRHQYF. Written as DNA, the CDR3 is TGTGCCAGCAAATTCGACAGACACCAGTACTTC.

This clone was observed a handful of times. The gene calls are TRBV9 and TRBJ2-3; no firm D call. V lost 0 bases and J lost 0, with 5 bases in between. The CDR3 totals 14 residues. CDR1 is SGDLS and CDR2 is YYNGEE in the germline V gene. This chain's CDR3 is CASSVADSTDTQYF. The CDR3 nucleotides are TGTGCCAGCAGCGTAGCAGATAGCACAGATACGCAGTATTTT.

V is TRBV9 and J is TRBJ1-1; D is unclear. V dropped 3 bases and J dropped 1 base, with 10 bases sitting between them. The CDR3 contains 14 residues. From germline, CDR1 is SGDLS and CDR2 YYNGEE. CDR3 sequence (DNA): TGTGCCAGCAGCGCCGACGGAGGGAACACTGAAGCTTTCTTT. This encodes CASSADGGNTEAFF.

This clone was detected only a few times. The V call is TRBV6-5, the J call TRBJ1-2, with a tentative D call TRBD1 (5 bases). There are 13 residues in the CDR3. With 6 bases removed from V and 0 bases from J, the gap between germline ends came to 8 bases. Germline V gene lookup returns CDR1 MNHEY and CDR2 SVGAGI. The CDR3 loop reads CASSQTANYGYTF. The CDR3 bases are TGTGCCAGCAGCCAGACAGCTAACTATGGCTACACCTTC.

The J gene is TRBJ2-1, the V gene TRBV5-8; TRBD2 might be the D (6 bases). Germline CDR1 is SGHTS and CDR2 is YDEGEE. The CDR3 is 16 residues long. Trimming removed 0 bases from V and 7 bases from J, with 17 bases in between. CDR3 in amino acids: CASSLVGDSQRNEQFF. The CDR3, as DNA: TGTGCCAGCAGCTTGGTGGGGGACTCCCAAAGGAATGAGCAGTTCTTC.

The V and J genes are TRBV7-2 and TRBJ2-7, with D tentatively TRBD2 (6 bases). V lost 2 bases, J lost 3 bases, and 14 bases lay in between. This CDR3 is 15 amino acids long. Germline CDR1 and CDR2: SGHTA and FQGNSA. The DNA of the CDR3 is TGTGCCAGCAGCTTAAGGGTGGGAGGAGGCTACGAGCAGTACTTC. Protein sequence: CASSLRVGGGYEQYF.

This sequence joins TRBV30 and TRBJ1-5; no reliable D call. The CDR3 has 16 residues. The germline V and J ends were trimmed by 0 bases and 2 bases, with 14 bases remaining between them. Germline CDR1 and CDR2: GTSNPN and SVGIG (reference sequence). The CDR3 loop is CAWSVRAAGGNQPQHF. CDR3 nucleotides: TGTGCCTGGAGTGTGCGGGCCGCAGGTGGCAATCAGCCCCAGCATTTT. Filled out from reference TRBV30 and TRBJ1-5, the complete variable domain reads SQTIHQWPATLVQPVGSPLSLECTVEGTSNPNLYWYRQAAGRGLQLLFYSVGIGQISSEVPQNLSASRPQDRQFILSSKKLLLSDSGFYLCAWSVRAAGGNQPQHFGDGTRLSIL.

The chain joins TRBV18 to TRBJ2-1; tentatively, D is TRBD1 (5 bases). The V gene's germline CDR1 is KGHSH and CDR2 LQKENI. The V gene lost 0 bases and the J gene lost 12 bases, with 12 bases spanning the gap. This CDR3 is 13 amino acids long. The CDR3, as DNA: TGTGCCAGCTCACCACCTTACAGGTCGGGGCAGTTCTTC. Protein product: CASSPPYRSGQFF. Full variable domain (rest looked up from reference TRBV18 and TRBJ2-1): NAGVMQNPRHLVRRRGQEARLRCSPMKGHSHVYWYRQLPEEGLKFMVYLQKENIIDESGMPKERFSAEFPKEGPSILRIQQVVRGDSAAYFCASSPPYRSGQFFGPGTRLTVL.

The chain recombines TRBV7-9 with TRBJ1-2; 7 positions agree with TRBD1. Trimming cost V 1 base and J 6 bases; bases outside gene matches: 2. Germline CDR1 SEHNR, CDR2 FQNEAQ (reference sequence). The CDR3 sequence is 13 residues long. The CDR3 spells CASSLVTGDGYTF. CDR3 in DNA: TGTGCCAGCAGCTTAGTCACAGGGGATGGCTACACCTTC.